The 18 T cell receptor beta chains given below trace back to one sample, sequenced in a study of blood T cell repertoires in COVID-19. Generated by immunoSEQ multiplex PCR, the TCRdb table keeps only in-frame clones and is missing some. Altogether fewer than 200,000 clones are present, 65% to 90% being singletons, with the ten largest covering about 7.7%. The sample consisted of peripheral blood. The source of these receptors is a woman aged 35 to 49 with COVID-19, enrolled during active disease.

V is TRBV3-1 (or the pseudogene TRBV3-2) and J is TRBJ1-1, with 8 bases lining up with TRBD1. V gave up 4 bases and J gave up 1 base; unmatched junction bases: 17. The CDR3 extends over 19 amino acids. Germline V gives CDR1 LGHDT, CDR2 YNNKEL (reference sequence). CDR3 amino acids: CASSPRHRGGPFRNTEAFF. The CDR3 coding sequence is TGTGCCAGCAGCCCGAGACACAGGGGGGGGCCGTTTAGGAACACTGAAGCTTTCTTT.

The genes are TRBV4-2 and TRBJ2-7; 8 nucleotides line up with TRBD2. The V and J ends lost 2 bases and 2 bases, in that order; junction bases with no gene match: 11. CDR1 and CDR2 (germline): LGHNA, YNFKEQ. The CDR3 runs to 17 residues. The CDR3 is CASSQNRGSGSPYEQYF. The CDR3 region has the DNA TGTGCCAGCAGCCAAAATAGGGGCAGCGGGAGTCCCTACGAGCAGTACTTC.

CDR3 residues: CASRPLRGFDGYTF. For the CDR3, the DNA is TGTGCCAGCAGGCCTTTAAGGGGATTTGACGGCTACACCTTC. The rearrangement uses TRBV27 and TRBJ1-2; possibly TRBD1 for D (5 bases). The CDR3 runs to 14 residues. CDR1 and CDR2 from the germline V gene are MNHEY and SMNVEV (reference sequence). Trimming stripped 6 bases from V and 8 bases from J, with 19 bases between.

The V gene is TRBV6-5, the J gene TRBJ2-1; D might be TRBD2 (6 bases). Germline V lookup: CDR1 MNHEY, CDR2 SVGAGI. Deletions cut 6 bases from V and 15 bases from J, with 21 bases between. The CDR3 consists of 13 residues. CDR3 sequence: CASSQRPGLRPFF. CDR3 sequence (DNA): TGTGCCAGCAGCCAGCGCCCGGGACTGCGTCCGTTCTTC.

V and J are TRBV30 and TRBJ1-4; 9 nucleotides align to TRBD1. The V and J ends lost 1 base and 8 bases, in that order; junction bases with no gene match: 11. There are 16 residues in the CDR3. In germline, CDR1 is GTSNPN, CDR2 SVGIG (reference sequence). CDR3 in amino acids: CAWSGTWGQGGEKLFF. The CDR3 DNA follows: TGTGCCTGGAGTGGGACGTGGGGACAGGGAGGGGAAAAACTGTTTTTT.

The V call is TRBV5-1, the J call TRBJ2-7, with 11 bases aligning to TRBD2. V shed 4 bases, J shed 4 bases, and the junction held 7 bases outside the gene matches. The CDR3 sequence is 15 residues long. The germline gives CDR1 SGHRS, CDR2 YFSETQ. CDR3 DNA sequence: TGCGCCAGCAGCGAGAATAGCGGGAGGGGGTACGAGCAGTACTTC. Amino acids: CASSENSGRGYEQYF.

The V call is TRBV2, the J call TRBJ1-6; possible D gene TRBD1, 6 bases. Germline V gene lookup returns CDR1 SNHLY and CDR2 FYNNEI. This CDR3 region has 14 residues. V lost 3 bases, J lost 7 bases, and 10 bases lay in between. In nucleotides, the CDR3 is TGTGCCAGCAGTGAGGACAGTGAGAATTCACCCCTCCACTTT. It translates to CASSEDSENSPLHF.

The rearrangement links TRBV29-1 to TRBJ2-7; no reliable D call. The length of the CDR3 is 11 residues. Germline V gene lookup returns CDR1 SQVTM and CDR2 ANQGSEA. The V end lost 5 bases, the J end lost 3 bases, and 8 bases lay between the germline ends. The CDR3 DNA follows: TGCAGCGTTCGGCTAGACTACGAGCAGTACTTC. Translation gives CSVRLDYEQYF.

The chain links TRBV5-4 to TRBJ2-5; no clear D gene. The germline CDR1 and CDR2 sequences are SGHNT and YYREEE (reference sequence). CDR3 length: 15 amino acids. The V and J ends lost 6 bases and 1 base respectively, with 16 bases between them. CDR3 DNA sequence: TGTGCCAGCACAGATAAGAGGAAGTCCCAAGAGACCCAGTACTTC. Translated: CASTDKRKSQETQYF. The whole variable domain, remainder taken from reference TRBV5-4 and TRBJ2-5, is ETGVTQSPTHLIKTRGQQVTLRCSSQSGHNTVSWYQQALGQGPQFIFQYYREEENGRGNFPPRFSGLQFPNYSSELNVNALELDDSALYLCASTDKRKSQETQYFGPGTRLLVL.

The chain has TRBV28 and TRBJ1-2; 7 nucleotides line up with TRBD1. With V trimmed by 5 bases and J by 2 bases, 5 bases remained unmatched. Germline V gives CDR1 MDHEN, CDR2 SYDVKM. This CDR3 contains 14 residues. The CDR3 protein is CASSEGQLNYGYTF. The DNA of the CDR3 is TGTGCCAGCAGTGAGGGACAGCTAAACTATGGCTACACCTTC.

The V call is TRBV21-1, the J call TRBJ2-2; the D call of TRBD2 is as the table states it, not checked on the DNA. TRBV21-1 constitutes a pseudogene. The CDR3 runs to 19 residues. The CDR3 DNA reads as TGTGCCAGCAGCAATTGCCGACTAGCGGGCATCGCGAACACCGGGGAGCTGTTTTTT. Encoded protein: CASSNCRLAGIANTGELFF.

The J gene is TRBJ2-1, the V gene TRBV5-1; TRBD2 agrees at 8 bases. Germline CDR1 SGHRS, CDR2 YFSETQ. The CDR3 length is 15 residues. Trimming removed 0 bases from V and 4 bases from J; junction bases left unmatched: 3. The CDR3 here is CASSLGTSTYNEQFF. For the CDR3, the DNA is TGCGCCAGCAGCTTGGGGACTAGCACTTACAATGAGCAGTTCTTC.

CDR3: CASSLQGMSTNEQFF. DNA of the CDR3: TGTGCCAGCAGCTTGCAGGGTATGAGTACCAATGAGCAGTTCTTC. The J gene is TRBJ2-1, the V gene TRBV11-2, with D perhaps TRBD1 (5 bases). The CDR3 has 15 amino acids. V lost 3 bases and J lost 6, with 15 bases in between. Germline CDR1 and CDR2: SGHAT and FQNNGV.

This chain joins TRBV19 and TRBJ1-5; weak D call: TRBD1 (5 bases). CDR3 length: 16 residues. CDR1 and CDR2 (germline): LNHDA, SQIVND (reference sequence). Trimming stripped 2 bases from V and 6 bases from J, with 17 bases between. The CDR3 sequence is CASSIPGRGKGQPQHF. In DNA, the CDR3 is TGTGCCAGTAGTATACCCGGCCGGGGGAAAGGTCAGCCCCAGCATTTT.

The chain combines TRBV21-1 with TRBJ1-1; the DNA was not used to check the table's D call, TRBD1. TRBV21-1 is flagged as a pseudogene. The CDR3 spans 19 residues. The CDR3 nucleotides are TGTGCCAGCAGCAAAAGGCATAGTGGTGGGTGGCAGGGTTGCACTGAAGCTTTCTTT. Amino acids: CASSKRHSGGWQGCTEAFF.

This rearrangement joins TRBV11-1 to TRBJ2-5, with D possibly TRBD1 on 5 matching bases. Germline V CDR1 and CDR2: SGHAT, FQDESV (reference sequence). CDR3 length: 14 amino acids. The ends were cut back, 5 bases at V and 5 bases at J, with 15 bases in the middle. The CDR3 DNA is TGTGCCAGCAGCCTCAGGGTAATGCAGGAGACCCAGTACTTC. This codes for CASSLRVMQETQYF.

The chain is built from TRBV3-1 (or the pseudogene TRBV3-2) and TRBJ2-5; TRBD2 agrees at 9 bases. In germline, CDR1 is LGHDT, CDR2 YNNKEL (reference sequence). This CDR3 spans 17 amino acids. Unmatched junction bases numbered 14, after V lost 4 bases and J lost 5 bases. The CDR3 loop reads CASSPPVGGRVLETQYF. For the CDR3, the DNA is TGTGCCAGCAGCCCGCCTGTGGGCGGGAGGGTCCTGGAGACCCAGTACTTC.

This clone was found once. The chain combines TRBV30 with TRBJ2-3, with D possibly being TRBD2 (6 bases). Per germline, CDR1 GTSNPN and CDR2 SVGIG (reference sequence). With 3 bases removed from V and 2 bases from J, the gap between germline ends came to 12 bases. The CDR3 totals 14 residues. The CDR3 DNA follows: TGTGCCTGGAGGGGACTTACTTTCACAGATACGCAGTATTTT. It codes for CAWRGLTFTDTQYF.